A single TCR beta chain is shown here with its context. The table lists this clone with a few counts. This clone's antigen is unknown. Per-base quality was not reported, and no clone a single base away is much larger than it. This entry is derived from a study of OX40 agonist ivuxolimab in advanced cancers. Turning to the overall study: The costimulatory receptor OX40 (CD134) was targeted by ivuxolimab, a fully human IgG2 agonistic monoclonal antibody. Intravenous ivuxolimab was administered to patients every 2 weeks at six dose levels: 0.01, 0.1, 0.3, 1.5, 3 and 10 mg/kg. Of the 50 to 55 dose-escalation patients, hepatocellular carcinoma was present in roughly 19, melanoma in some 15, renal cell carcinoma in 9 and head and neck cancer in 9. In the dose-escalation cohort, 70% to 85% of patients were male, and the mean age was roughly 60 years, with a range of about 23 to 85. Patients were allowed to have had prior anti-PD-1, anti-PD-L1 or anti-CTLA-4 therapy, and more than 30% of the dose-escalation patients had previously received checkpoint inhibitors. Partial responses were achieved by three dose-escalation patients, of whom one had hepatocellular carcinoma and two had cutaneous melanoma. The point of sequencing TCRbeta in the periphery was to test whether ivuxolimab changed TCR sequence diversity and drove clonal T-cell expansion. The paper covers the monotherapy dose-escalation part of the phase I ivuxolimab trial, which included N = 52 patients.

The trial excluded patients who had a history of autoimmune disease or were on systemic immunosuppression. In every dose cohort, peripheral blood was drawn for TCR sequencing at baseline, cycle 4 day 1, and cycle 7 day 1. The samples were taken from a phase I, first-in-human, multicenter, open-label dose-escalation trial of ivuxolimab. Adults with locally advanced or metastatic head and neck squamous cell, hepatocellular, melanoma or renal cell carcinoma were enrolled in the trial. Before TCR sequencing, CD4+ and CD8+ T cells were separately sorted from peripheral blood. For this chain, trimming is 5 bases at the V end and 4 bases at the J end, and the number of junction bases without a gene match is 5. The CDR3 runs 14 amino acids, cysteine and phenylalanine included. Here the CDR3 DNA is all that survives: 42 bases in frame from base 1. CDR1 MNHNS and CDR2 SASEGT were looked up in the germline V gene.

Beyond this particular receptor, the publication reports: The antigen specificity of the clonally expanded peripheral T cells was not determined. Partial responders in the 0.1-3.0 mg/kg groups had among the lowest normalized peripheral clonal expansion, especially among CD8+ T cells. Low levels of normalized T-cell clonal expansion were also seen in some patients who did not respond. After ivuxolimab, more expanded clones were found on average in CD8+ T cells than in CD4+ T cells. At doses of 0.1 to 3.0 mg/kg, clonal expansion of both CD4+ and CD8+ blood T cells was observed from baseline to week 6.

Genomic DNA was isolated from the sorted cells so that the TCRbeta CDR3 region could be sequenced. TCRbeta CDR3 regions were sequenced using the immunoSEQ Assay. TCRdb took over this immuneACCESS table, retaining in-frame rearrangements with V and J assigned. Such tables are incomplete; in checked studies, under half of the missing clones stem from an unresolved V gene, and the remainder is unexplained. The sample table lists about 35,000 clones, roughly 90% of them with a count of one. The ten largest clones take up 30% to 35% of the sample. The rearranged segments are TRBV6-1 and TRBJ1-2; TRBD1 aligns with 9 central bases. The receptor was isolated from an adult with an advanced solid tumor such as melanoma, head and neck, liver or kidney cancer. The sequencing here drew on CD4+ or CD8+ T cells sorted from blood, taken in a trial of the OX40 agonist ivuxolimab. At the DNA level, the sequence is TGTGCCAGCAGTTGGGACAGGGAAATCTATGGCTACACCTTC. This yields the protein CASSWDREIYGYTF.